The 2 T cell receptor beta chains below come from one sample, sequenced in a study of T cell changes during pregnancy in multiple sclerosis. The protocol was immunoSEQ multiplex PCR, while the TCRdb copy is restricted to in-frame clones and leaves out a portion. The sample includes fewer than 45,000 clones, 85% to 90% seen only once; the top ten take 5.5% to 6.5%. The sequencing used CD8+ T cells from peripheral blood mononuclear cells, collected after pregnancy. The receptors come from a female donor in good health, enrolled as a control in a pregnancy study.

The chain uses TRBV27 and TRBJ2-1; 8 bases are shared with TRBD2. CDR1 is MNHEY and CDR2 is SMNVEV in the germline V gene (reference sequence). The ends lost 5 bases at V and 0 bases at J; junction bases unmatched: 3. The CDR3 is 15 amino acids. The CDR3 spells CASSQGTSSYNEQFF. In DNA form, the CDR3 reads TGTGCCAGCAGTCAAGGGACTAGCTCCTACAATGAGCAGTTCTTC.

This clone is a singleton in its sample. The V gene is TRBV29-1, the J gene TRBJ2-2; 10 bases line up with TRBD2. The V gene end was trimmed by 4 bases and the J gene end by 4 bases; junction bases not matched to a gene: 15. Germline V gene lookup returns CDR1 SQVTM and CDR2 ANQGSEA. This CDR3 has 18 residues. In DNA, the CDR3 is TGCAGCGTTGGGGGGCAGAGCCTAGCGGGGGTCCCCACCGGGGAGCTGTTTTTT. Protein product: CSVGGQSLAGVPTGELFF.